Sequencing of this T cell receptor beta chain was carried out in a study of low-dose radiotherapy and immunotherapy resistance in tumors (dated by TCRdb to the early 2020s). For the study in its entirety: Patients in Cohort 1 were given 0.5 Gy per fraction every 2 weeks, and the prescribed total PTV dose was 6.5 Gy. For Cohort 2, the dose was 1 Gy per fraction given every two weeks, adding up to 13 Gy in total across 26 weeks. Patients were given nivolumab as a 240 mg flat dose every two weeks and ipilimumab at 1 mg/kg every six weeks, with both drugs delivered intravenously. Eight patients were included in the translational analysis, namely three from the first dose cohort plus the first five from the second dose cohort. Starting on cycle 1 day 1, patients took 300 mg of aspirin by mouth once daily for four cycles. Trial participants were not randomized into treatment groups. Intravenous cyclophosphamide at 200 mg/m2 was administered every two weeks, one day ahead of each radiation and immunotherapy administration.

The CDR1 and CDR2 encoded by the germline V gene are KGHSH and LQKENI. V is pared back by 6 bases and J by 4 bases, with 16 bases lying between the germline termini. From the cysteine up to the phenylalanine, the CDR3 has a length of 15 residues. Here the CDR3 DNA is all that survives: 45 bases in frame from base 1. This clonotype has more than one count but fewer than ten. This clone's antigen is unknown. No much larger clone is present one base from it, and per-base qualities are unavailable. What this sample's time point label stands for: before trial treatment. Donors were enrolled in RACIN, a single-arm phase I dose-escalation trial in which nivolumab, ipilimumab, aspirin, low-dose cyclophosphamide and low-dose radiotherapy were combined. To be eligible, a patient needed to have an advanced solid tumor that was TIL-negative. Sequencing was carried out with an Illumina HiSeq 2500. First-strand cDNA was synthesized using Superscript III and a set of TRAV- and TRBV-specific primers, so that both TCRalpha and TCRbeta chains were covered. A roughly 19-cycle PCR with Phusion amplified the TCRs, pairing a constant-region primer with the adapter that was attached to the V primers. Isolated mRNA was amplified with the MessageAmp II aRNA Amplification Kit, using a 16-hour in vitro transcription at 37°C. mRNA for TCR sequencing was isolated with the Dynabeads mRNA DIRECT Purification Kit. A second 25-cycle Phusion PCR added indexed Illumina adapters, and products were purified with AMPure XP beads. The authors' pipeline ran thus. Using custom Perl scripts, TCR sequences that encoded the same protein were pooled, out-of-frame sequences were dropped, and the abundance of each clonotype was calculated. Any TCR sequence supported by only a single read was excluded from analysis. Among the metrics used to describe the repertoires were Shannon entropy, Gini index, clonality, richness, and the frequency of TCRs shared between repertoires. Starting from the raw public reads, TCRdb applied fastp trimming at Q25, assembled clones with MiXCR and retained in-frame beta chains. Rows matching on CDR3 protein sequence are summarized as one entry with the most common DNA and genes. The V and J calls shown here were made by TCRdb, not taken from the authors' results. Here the sample has approximately 84,000 distinct CDR3 sequences; roughly a sixth occur a single time. Clones ranked in the top ten supply 2.5% to 3.5% of the sample.

The receptor chain draws on TRBV18 and TRBJ1-5; tentative D gene TRBD1, with 6 bases matching. This TCR was sampled from a male donor with prostate cancer. The sample was PBMCs, taken before treatment. For the CDR3, the sequence is CASSLDSLRNQPQHF. The base sequence is TGTGCCAGCTCTTTGGACAGCCTTCGGAATCAGCCCCAGCATTTT. With the portions outside the CDR3 filled from the reference TRBV18 and TRBJ1-5 genes, the complete variable region becomes NAGVMQNPRHLVRRRGQEARLRCSPMKGHSHVYWYRQLPEEGLKFMVYLQKENIIDESGMPKERFSAEFPKEGPSILRIQQVVRGDSAAYFCASSLDSLRNQPQHFGDGTRLSIL.